The 18 T cell receptor beta chains reported below all come from one sample, sequenced in a study of shared clonotypes between healthy human individuals. Profiling relied on immunoSEQ multiplex PCR, and the TCRdb table lists in-frame clones only, not all of them. The sample has over a million clones, roughly 96% seen once. Source material: naive CD4+ T cells sorted from blood. Subset reported: CD45RA+ positively selected. The receptors come from a man younger than 40 in good health.

The chain combines TRBV29-1 with TRBJ2-5, with TRBD2 matching over 12 bases. The CDR3 spans 15 residues. The V segment lost 4 bases and the J segment 9 bases; nucleotides outside the gene matches: 12. Germline CDR1 SQVTM, CDR2 ANQGSEA. CDR3 in DNA: TGCAGCGTTGGCCAGAGACTAGCGGGAGAGGCGGCCCAGTACTTC. As protein: CSVGQRLAGEAAQYF.

This clone was observed a single time. This chain uses TRBV9 with TRBJ1-2; TRBD1 matches 7 bases. Germline V CDR1 and CDR2: SGDLS, YYNGEE. The CDR3 is 15 residues long. V trimming: 2 bases; J trimming: 3 bases; junction bases outside the gene matches: 7. The CDR3 bases are TGTGCCAGCAGCGTGAGGGGGCTGTCGGACTATGGCTACACCTTC. Its protein is CASSVRGLSDYGYTF. Drawing the rest from reference TRBV9 and TRBJ1-2, the complete variable domain is DSGVTQTPKHLITATGQRVTLRCSPRSGDLSVYWYQQSLDQGLQFLIQYYNGEERAKGNILERFSAQQFPDLHSELNLSSLELGDSALYFCASSVRGLSDYGYTFGSGTRLTVV.

This clone has a single count. This rearrangement joins TRBV4-3 to TRBJ2-7; TRBD2 matches at 7 bases. V shed 2 bases, J shed 2 bases, and the junction held 6 bases outside the gene matches. The CDR3 extends over 15 amino acids. CDR1 and CDR2 from the germline V gene are LGHNA and YSLEER. The CDR3 sequence: CASSQYAGVTYEQYF. CDR3 nucleotide sequence: TGCGCCAGCAGCCAATACGCGGGAGTCACCTACGAGCAGTACTTC.

The DNA of the CDR3 is TGCAGCGTTGAAGGGGTAGGGAGCACTGAAGCTTTCTTT. Its protein product is CSVEGVGSTEAFF. The chain links TRBV29-1 to TRBJ1-1; unclear D gene. Germline V gives CDR1 SQVTM, CDR2 ANQGSEA. Trimming cost V 1 base and J 4 bases, with 10 bases left between them. CDR3 length: 13 amino acids.

CDR3 region: CASSAFSGTGRTDTQYF. DNA of the CDR3: TGTGCCAGCAGCGCCTTCTCCGGGACAGGACGCACAGATACGCAGTATTTT. The chain is built from TRBV7-2 and TRBJ2-3; 8 nucleotides agree with TRBD1. The J segment lost 1 base and the V segment lost 5 bases, leaving 11 bases of the junction unmatched. CDR1 is SGHTA, CDR2 FQGNSA, per germline. The CDR3 runs to 17 residues.

This chain uses TRBV2 with TRBJ2-3; 7 bases map to TRBD2. The CDR3 is 16 residues long. The germline gives CDR1 SNHLY, CDR2 FYNNEI. The V segment lost 5 bases and the J segment 5 bases; nucleotides outside the gene matches: 13. The CDR3 loop is CASSSLGRGSGDTQYF. The CDR3 nucleotides read TGTGCCAGCAGTTCTTTGGGGAGGGGTAGTGGAGATACGCAGTATTTT.

The table lists this clone with a count of one. The chain has TRBV5-4 and TRBJ1-1; no reliable D call. The CDR3 spans 14 residues. CDR1 is SGHNT, CDR2 YYREEE, per germline (reference sequence). Trimming pared 9 bases from V and 4 bases from J, leaving 19 bases between. CDR3 DNA sequence: TGTGCCACCCTCGCGGGCTCCTTAGGCACTGAAGCTTTCTTT. It translates to CATLAGSLGTEAFF. The complete variable domain, with remaining parts taken from reference TRBV5-4 and TRBJ1-1, reads ETGVTQSPTHLIKTRGQQVTLRCSSQSGHNTVSWYQQALGQGPQFIFQYYREEENGRGNFPPRFSGLQFPNYSSELNVNALELDDSALYLCATLAGSLGTEAFFGQGTRLTVV.

The chain carries TRBV27 and TRBJ2-7; 14 bases are shared with TRBD2. CDR1 and CDR2 from the germline V gene are MNHEY and SMNVEV (reference sequence). This CDR3 contains 21 residues. J was trimmed by 2 bases and V by 6 bases; bases with no gene match: 21. CDR3 nucleotide sequence: TGTGCCAGCAGACAAGTTGGTCCCTTTGGGACTAGCGGGAGCCTCACCTACGAGCAGTACTTC. Its translation is CASRQVGPFGTSGSLTYEQYF.

This chain links TRBV5-1 with TRBJ1-1; TRBD1 matches at 7 bases. The CDR3 has 17 residues. The germline gives CDR1 SGHRS, CDR2 YFSETQ. J gave up 0 bases and V 4 bases, and 12 bases lay outside the gene matches. CDR3 sequence reads: CASSLNRGPSMNTEAFF. The CDR3 region has the DNA TGCGCCAGCAGCCTAAACAGGGGACCTTCGATGAACACTGAAGCTTTCTTT.

The CDR3 loop is CASSTGLSDGEKLFF. CDR3 bases: TGCGCCAGCAGCACCGGGCTCAGCGATGGGGAAAAACTGTTTTTT. The rearrangement uses TRBV5-1 and TRBJ1-4; D unclear. The germline V gene encodes CDR1 SGHRS and CDR2 YFSETQ. The CDR3 spans 15 residues. The V and J ends lost 4 bases and 8 bases respectively, with 18 bases between them.

V gene TRBV5-4 combines with J gene TRBJ1-2; no clear D. Germline V gene sequence: CDR1 SGHNT, CDR2 YYREEE (reference sequence). V was shortened by 1 base and J by 1 base, with 11 bases between the two germline ends. The CDR3 has 15 residues. CDR3 residues: CASSLKDGLNYGYTF. The DNA for the CDR3 is TGTGCCAGCAGCTTGAAGGACGGACTTAACTATGGCTACACCTTC.

This chain uses TRBV13 with TRBJ2-5, with unresolved D. The germline gives CDR1 PRHDT, CDR2 FYEKMQ (reference sequence). V shed 0 bases and J shed 5 bases, with 7 bases lying between them. The CDR3 spans 13 residues. For the CDR3, the DNA is TGTGCCAGCAGCTTAGGTTTTGGGGAGACCCAGTACTTC. This translates into CASSLGFGETQYF.

The CDR3 nucleotides are TGTGCCTGCGGAGCAGCGCGCTCTGGAAACACCATATATTTT. Translation gives CACGAARSGNTIYF. The J gene is TRBJ1-3, the V gene TRBV30; D gene uncertain. The V and J ends lost 6 bases and 0 bases respectively, with 12 bases between them. Germline loops: CDR1 GTSNPN, CDR2 SVGIG (reference sequence). This CDR3 comprises 14 residues.

On this clone: Compared with germline, one end of the junction differs, possibly owing to a read error. This chain connects TRBV7-7 to TRBJ2-5; D unresolved. In germline, CDR1 is SSHAT, CDR2 FNYEAQ (reference sequence). The CDR3 loop spans 14 amino acids. The CDR3, as DNA: TGTGCTAGCAGCTTCGGCGAACTCCAAGAGACCCAGTACTTC. This encodes CASSFGELQETQYF.

J is TRBJ2-7 and V is TRBV10-2; no reliable D call. With 5 bases removed from V and 0 bases from J, the gap between germline ends came to 14 bases. CDR1 WSHSY and CDR2 SAAADI come from the germline V gene. The CDR3 consists of 15 residues. CDR3 DNA: TGCGCCAGCAGTAAAACCCTTTCGGGCTCCTACGAGCAGTACTTC. Translating gives CASSKTLSGSYEQYF.

The rearrangement links TRBV7-2 to TRBJ1-3, with TRBD1 matching over 7 bases. V shed 5 bases and J 3 bases; nucleotides not matched to a gene: 7. This CDR3 region has 15 residues. CDR1 is SGHTA and CDR2 is FQGNSA in the germline V gene. DNA of the CDR3: TGTGCCAGCAGCCGGGACAGCGTTGGTGGAAACACCATATATTTT. Translation gives CASSRDSVGGNTIYF.

Here the CDR3 reads CASSLGQGQAGELFF. CDR3 in DNA: TGCGCCAGCAGCTTAGGACAGGGGCAGGCCGGGGAGCTGTTTTTT. This rearrangement joins TRBV5-1 to TRBJ2-2; TRBD1 matches at 9 bases. The CDR3 runs to 15 residues. The germline V gene has CDR1 SGHRS and CDR2 YFSETQ. Trimming removed 2 bases from V and 6 bases from J; junction bases left unmatched: 5.

The rearrangement uses TRBV5-6 and TRBJ2-7; tentatively, D is TRBD1 or TRBD2 (5 bases each). The germline V gene encodes CDR1 SGHDT and CDR2 YYEEEE. V was trimmed by 4 bases and J by 2 bases, leaving 10 bases between them. The CDR3 has 13 residues. The CDR3 DNA is TGTGCCAGCAGCGGGACGGAAACCTACGAGCAGTACTTC. The encoded protein is CASSGTETYEQYF.